Below are 4 T cell receptor beta chains sequenced from a single sample in a study of blood T cell repertoires in COVID-19. Profiling relied on immunoSEQ multiplex PCR, and the TCRdb table lists in-frame clones only, not all of them. The sample lists around 88,000 clones, around 85% seen once, with about 4.3% in the top ten. The sample taken for sequencing was peripheral blood. Receptors originate from a man aged 55-75 years with acute or convalescent COVID-19.

This chain connects TRBV6-1 to TRBJ2-3, with TRBD2 matching 11 bases. The germline CDR1 and CDR2 sequences are MNHNS and SASEGT. The CDR3 contains 20 residues. Trimming at V came to 6 bases and at J to 5 bases, leaving 22 bases not matched to a gene. The CDR3 DNA reads as TGTGCCAGCAGGGAATGGAGGGTAGCGGGAGGGCCGGGCAAAAAAGATACGCAGTATTTT. Its protein is CASREWRVAGGPGKKDTQYF.

CDR3 loop: CASSQLLREGQETQYF. The CDR3 region has the DNA TGCGCCAGCAGCCAACTTCTTAGGGAGGGCCAAGAGACCCAGTACTTC. The rearrangement uses TRBV4-1 and TRBJ2-5, with 7 bases fitting TRBD2. Germline CDR1 and CDR2: MGHRA and YSYEKL. The length of the CDR3 is 16 residues. After removal of 2 bases from V and 1 base from J, the junction contained 7 bases not matched to a gene.

This chain uses TRBV6-5 with TRBJ1-4; TRBD1 is a possible D gene (5 bases). CDR1 and CDR2 (germline): MNHEY, SVGAGI. Deletions cut 2 bases from V and 3 bases from J, with 10 bases between. CDR3 length: 15 amino acids. CDR3 sequence: CASSYRAGSNEKLFF. In DNA form, the CDR3 reads TGTGCCAGCAGTTACAGGGCAGGGTCTAATGAAAAACTGTTTTTT.

This chain uses TRBV4-1 with TRBJ2-2, with D perhaps TRBD1 (5 bases). This CDR3 is built from 15 residues. The V and J ends lost 3 bases and 1 base respectively, with 9 bases between them. The germline V gene encodes CDR1 MGHRA and CDR2 YSYEKL. CDR3 sequence: CASSQSDRNTGELFF. In DNA, the CDR3 is TGCGCCAGCAGCCAGAGTGACAGGAACACCGGGGAGCTGTTTTTT.